This T cell receptor (beta chain) was observed in a study of cytomegalovirus exposure and HLA in healthy donors. Trimming at V came to 2 bases and at J to 5 bases, leaving 4 bases not matched to a gene. CDR3 size: 15 residues. CDR1 is MRHNA, CDR2 SNTAGT, per germline. Those who donated were healthy bone marrow donors. PCR primers comprised 60 Vbeta and 13 Jbeta primers. Here immunoSEQ multiplex PCR was the method, and the copy in TCRdb shows in-frame clones only, minus some. The data show under 150,000 clones, 65% to 90% seen once. In regard to this clone: Antigen: not known.

Study conclusions and caveats: An Asian-associated ancestry cluster reportedly showed fewer N-insertions than the approximately 700-donor mean in a later analysis. It was likely that a cluster of highly shared sequence variants was a sequencing artifact. Among TCR beta chains, those listed as cytomegalovirus-associated numbered more than 150.

This chain joins TRBV6-4 and TRBJ2-2, with 8 bases aligning to TRBD2. The sequence was obtained from a woman in her thirties in good health and CMV-seronegative. The material sequenced was PBMCs. CDR3 in amino acids: CASSDGKRETGELFF. In DNA form, the CDR3 reads TGTGCCAGCAGTGACGGGAAGCGGGAGACCGGGGAGCTGTTTTTT.